This TCR beta chain is from a study of shared clonotypes between healthy human individuals. The V gene's germline CDR1 is SEHNR and CDR2 FQNEAQ (reference sequence). The CDR3 runs to 15 residues. V was pared by 0 bases and J by 7 bases, with 15 bases between. Only in-frame clones appear in the TCRdb table, and some are missing; sequencing was by immunoSEQ multiplex PCR. Of about 680,000 clones listed, roughly 70% are singletons. Input material: memory CD4+ T cells sorted from blood. As to subset: CD45RA-negative fraction. The origin of this receptor is a woman aged 30 to 39 in good health. The chain carries TRBV7-9 and TRBJ1-2; D is perhaps TRBD1 (5 bases). The CDR3 DNA sequence: TGTGCCAGCAGCTTAGCGGCAGGGCCTGCTTCTGGCTACACCTTC. This gives the protein CASSLAAGPASGYTF.